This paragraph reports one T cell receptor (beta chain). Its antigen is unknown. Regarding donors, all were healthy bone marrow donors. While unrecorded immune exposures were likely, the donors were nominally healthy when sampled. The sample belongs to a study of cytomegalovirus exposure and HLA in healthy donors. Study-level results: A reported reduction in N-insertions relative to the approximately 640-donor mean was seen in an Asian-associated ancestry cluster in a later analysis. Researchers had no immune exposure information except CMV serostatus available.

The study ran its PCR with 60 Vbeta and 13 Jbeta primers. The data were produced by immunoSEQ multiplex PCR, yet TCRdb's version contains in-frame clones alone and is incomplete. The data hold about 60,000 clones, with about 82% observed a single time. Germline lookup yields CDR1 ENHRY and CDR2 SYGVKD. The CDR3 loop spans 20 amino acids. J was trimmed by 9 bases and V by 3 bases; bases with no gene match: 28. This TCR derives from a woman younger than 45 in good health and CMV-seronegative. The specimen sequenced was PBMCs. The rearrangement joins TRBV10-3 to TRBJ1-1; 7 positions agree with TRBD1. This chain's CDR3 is CAISEGGGGTDRDRYSQAFF. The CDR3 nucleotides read TGTGCCATCAGTGAAGGGGGCGGCGGAACAGACAGAGACAGGTACAGTCAAGCTTTCTTT.